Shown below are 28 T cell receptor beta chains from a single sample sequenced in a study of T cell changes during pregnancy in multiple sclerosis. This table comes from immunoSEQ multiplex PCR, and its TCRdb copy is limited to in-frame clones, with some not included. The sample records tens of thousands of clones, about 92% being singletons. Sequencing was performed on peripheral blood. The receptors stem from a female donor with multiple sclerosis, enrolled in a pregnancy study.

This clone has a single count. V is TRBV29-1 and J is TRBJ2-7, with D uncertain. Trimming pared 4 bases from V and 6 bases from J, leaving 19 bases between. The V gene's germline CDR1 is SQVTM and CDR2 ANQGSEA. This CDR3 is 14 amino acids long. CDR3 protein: CSVVGVFASSEQYF. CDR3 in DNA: TGCAGCGTTGTAGGAGTTTTCGCCTCATCCGAGCAGTACTTC.

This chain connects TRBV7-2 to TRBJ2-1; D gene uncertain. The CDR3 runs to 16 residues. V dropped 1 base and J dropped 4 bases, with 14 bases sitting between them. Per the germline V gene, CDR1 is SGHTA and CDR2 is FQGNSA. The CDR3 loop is CASSLDRHRKYNEQFF. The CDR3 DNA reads TGTGCCAGCAGCTTAGATCGACACCGAAAGTACAATGAGCAGTTCTTC.

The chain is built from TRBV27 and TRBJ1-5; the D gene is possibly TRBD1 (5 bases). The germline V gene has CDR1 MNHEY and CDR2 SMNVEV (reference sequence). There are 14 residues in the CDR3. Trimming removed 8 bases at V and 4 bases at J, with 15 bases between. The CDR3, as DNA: TGTGCCAGCTCGTGGCAGGGCCTAAATCAGCCCCAGCATTTT. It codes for CASSWQGLNQPQHF.

The DNA of the CDR3 is TGTGCCAGCCTAATGGGGGACGGCCGGCGCCTGTATGGCTACACCTTC. Protein product: CASLMGDGRRLYGYTF. The chain combines TRBV7-9 with TRBJ1-2, with a possible D match to TRBD1 (5 bases). This CDR3 contains 16 residues. Per germline, CDR1 SEHNR and CDR2 FQNEAQ (reference sequence). The V gene lost 8 bases and the J gene lost 5 bases, with 24 bases spanning the gap.

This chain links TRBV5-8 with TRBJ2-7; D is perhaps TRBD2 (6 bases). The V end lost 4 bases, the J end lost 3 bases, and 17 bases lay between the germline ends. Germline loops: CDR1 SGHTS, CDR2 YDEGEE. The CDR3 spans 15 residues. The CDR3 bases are TGTGCCAGCAGCCCCCCCCTAGCGCCCTACTACGAGCAGTACTTC. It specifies CASSPPLAPYYEQYF.

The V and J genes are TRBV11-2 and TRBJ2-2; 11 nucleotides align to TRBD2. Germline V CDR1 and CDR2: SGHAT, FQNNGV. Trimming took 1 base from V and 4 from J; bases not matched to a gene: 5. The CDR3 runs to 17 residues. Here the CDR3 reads CASSLVGGTSGTGELFF. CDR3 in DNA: TGTGCCAGCAGCTTAGTGGGGGGGACTAGCGGCACCGGGGAGCTGTTTTTT.

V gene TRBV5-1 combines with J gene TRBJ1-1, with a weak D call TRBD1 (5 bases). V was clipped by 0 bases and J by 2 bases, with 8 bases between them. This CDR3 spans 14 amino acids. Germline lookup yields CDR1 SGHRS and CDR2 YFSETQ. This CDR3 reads CASSLAGQNTEAFF. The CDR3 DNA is TGCGCCAGCAGCTTGGCAGGACAAAACACTGAAGCTTTCTTT.

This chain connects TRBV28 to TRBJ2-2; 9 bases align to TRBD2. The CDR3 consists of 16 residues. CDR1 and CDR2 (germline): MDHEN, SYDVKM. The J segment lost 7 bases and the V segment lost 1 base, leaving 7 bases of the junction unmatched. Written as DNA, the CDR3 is TGTGCCAGCAGTTTATCCGGCGGGAGGGTTTTCGGGGAGCTGTTTTTT. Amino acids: CASSLSGGRVFGELFF.

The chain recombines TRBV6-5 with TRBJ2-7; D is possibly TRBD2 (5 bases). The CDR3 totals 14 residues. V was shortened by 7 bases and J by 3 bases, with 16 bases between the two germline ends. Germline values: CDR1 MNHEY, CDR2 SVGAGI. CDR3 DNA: TGTGCCAGCACCCTCTCGGGGTATAGCTACGAGCAGTACTTC. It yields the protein CASTLSGYSYEQYF.

For the CDR3, the DNA is TGTGCCAGTAGTGCGGGACTAGCCTACACAGATACGCAGTATTTT. Translation gives CASSAGLAYTDTQYF. The rearrangement uses TRBV19 and TRBJ2-3; 9 bases are a match to TRBD2. J was trimmed by 2 bases and V by 5 bases; bases with no gene match: 5. The germline V gene has CDR1 LNHDA and CDR2 SQIVND (reference sequence). The CDR3 extends over 15 amino acids. Full variable domain (outside the CDR3, taken from reference TRBV19 and TRBJ2-3): DGGITQSPKYLFRKEGQNVTLSCEQNLNHDAMYWYRQDPGQGLRLIYYSQIVNDFQKGDIAEGYSVSREKKESFPLTVTSAQKNPTAFYLCASSAGLAYTDTQYFGPGTRLTVL.

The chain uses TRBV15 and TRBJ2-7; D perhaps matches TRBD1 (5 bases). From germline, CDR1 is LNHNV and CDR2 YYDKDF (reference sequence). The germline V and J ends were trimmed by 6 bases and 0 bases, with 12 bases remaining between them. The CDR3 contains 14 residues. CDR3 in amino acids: CATSPDRISYEQYF. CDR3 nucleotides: TGTGCCACCAGTCCCGACAGAATCTCCTACGAGCAGTACTTC.

Written as DNA, the CDR3 is TGTGCCAGCTCACCGCCGGGACTAGCGGGACACGAGCAGTACTTC. This sequence encodes CASSPPGLAGHEQYF. The chain has TRBV18 and TRBJ2-7; 13 nucleotides align to TRBD2. Trimming cost V 3 bases and J 5 bases; bases outside gene matches: 4. The CDR3 consists of 15 residues. CDR1 is KGHSH, CDR2 LQKENI, per germline.

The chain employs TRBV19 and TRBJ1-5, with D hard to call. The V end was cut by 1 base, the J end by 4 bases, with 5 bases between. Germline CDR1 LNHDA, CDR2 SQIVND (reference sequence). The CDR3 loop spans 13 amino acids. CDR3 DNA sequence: TGTGCCAGTAGTATAGGTAAGAATCAGCCCCAGCATTTT. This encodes CASSIGKNQPQHF.

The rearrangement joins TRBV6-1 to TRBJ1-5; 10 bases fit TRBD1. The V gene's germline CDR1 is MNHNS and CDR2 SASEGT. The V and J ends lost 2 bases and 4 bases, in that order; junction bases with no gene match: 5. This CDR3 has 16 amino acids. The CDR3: CASSETGGQGNQPQHF. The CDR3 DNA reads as TGTGCCAGCAGTGAAACAGGGGGACAGGGGAATCAGCCCCAGCATTTT.

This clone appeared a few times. CDR3 in DNA: TGTGCCGCAGAACCCGACTTGAACACCGGGGAGCTGTTTTTT. This sequence encodes CAAEPDLNTGELFF. The chain recombines TRBV6-1 with TRBJ2-2, with D unresolved. The germline V and J ends were trimmed by 11 bases and 1 base, with 14 bases remaining between them. This CDR3 comprises 14 residues. The germline V gene encodes CDR1 MNHNS and CDR2 SASEGT.

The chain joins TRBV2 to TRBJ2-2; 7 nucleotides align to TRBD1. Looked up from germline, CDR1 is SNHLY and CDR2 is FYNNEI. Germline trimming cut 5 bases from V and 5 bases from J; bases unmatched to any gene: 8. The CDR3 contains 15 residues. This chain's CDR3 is CASSRDRVGTGELFF. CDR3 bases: TGTGCCAGCAGTCGAGACAGGGTCGGGACCGGGGAGCTGTTTTTT.

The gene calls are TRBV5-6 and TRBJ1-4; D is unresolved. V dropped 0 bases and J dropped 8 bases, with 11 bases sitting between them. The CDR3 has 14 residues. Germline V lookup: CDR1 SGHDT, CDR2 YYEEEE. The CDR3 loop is CASSLGGRGEKLFF. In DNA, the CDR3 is TGTGCCAGCAGCTTGGGGGGAAGAGGGGAAAAACTGTTTTTT.

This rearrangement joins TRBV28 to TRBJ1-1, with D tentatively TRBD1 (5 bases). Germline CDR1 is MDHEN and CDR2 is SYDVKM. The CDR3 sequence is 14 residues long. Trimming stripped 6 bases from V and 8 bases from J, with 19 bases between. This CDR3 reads CASSRQIVRAEAFF. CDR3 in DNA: TGTGCCAGCAGCCGACAGATCGTACGGGCGGAAGCTTTCTTT.

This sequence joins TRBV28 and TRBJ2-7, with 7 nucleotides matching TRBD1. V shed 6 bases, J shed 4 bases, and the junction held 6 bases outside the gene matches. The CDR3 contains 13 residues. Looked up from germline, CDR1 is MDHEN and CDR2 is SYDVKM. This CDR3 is CASSLIQGYEQYF. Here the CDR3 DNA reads TGTGCCAGCAGCCTCATACAGGGGTACGAGCAGTACTTC.

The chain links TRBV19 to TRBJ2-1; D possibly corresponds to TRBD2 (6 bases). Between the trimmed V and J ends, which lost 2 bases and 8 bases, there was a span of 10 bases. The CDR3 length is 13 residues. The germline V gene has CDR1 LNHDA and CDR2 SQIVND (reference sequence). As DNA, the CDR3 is TGTGCCAGTAGTATAACACTAGCCCATGAGCAGTTCTTC. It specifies CASSITLAHEQFF. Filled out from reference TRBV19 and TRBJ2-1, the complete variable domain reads DGGITQSPKYLFRKEGQNVTLSCEQNLNHDAMYWYRQDPGQGLRLIYYSQIVNDFQKGDIAEGYSVSREKKESFPLTVTSAQKNPTAFYLCASSITLAHEQFFGPGTRLTVL.

Written as DNA, the CDR3 is TGTGCCAGCAGTGAAGATTTTGGGACAGGGCAGTTCTTC. Protein product: CASSEDFGTGQFF. The J gene is TRBJ2-1, the V gene TRBV6-4; TRBD1 matches at 8 bases. There are 13 residues in the CDR3. In germline, CDR1 is MRHNA, CDR2 SNTAGT. V shed 3 bases, J shed 12 bases, and the junction held 7 bases outside the gene matches.

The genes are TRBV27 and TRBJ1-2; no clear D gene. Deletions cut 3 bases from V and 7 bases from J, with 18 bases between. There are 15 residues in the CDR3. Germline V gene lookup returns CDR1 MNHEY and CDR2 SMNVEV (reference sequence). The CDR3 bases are TGTGCCAGCAGTTTGAATGGGCCGGCCAATTTTGGCTACACCTTC. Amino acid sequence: CASSLNGPANFGYTF.

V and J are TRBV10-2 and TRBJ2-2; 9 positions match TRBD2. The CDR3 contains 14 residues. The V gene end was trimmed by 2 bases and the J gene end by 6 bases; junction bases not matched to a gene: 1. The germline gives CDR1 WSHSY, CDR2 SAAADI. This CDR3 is CASSETSGPGELFF. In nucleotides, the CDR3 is TGCGCCAGCAGTGAGACTAGCGGGCCCGGGGAGCTGTTTTTT.

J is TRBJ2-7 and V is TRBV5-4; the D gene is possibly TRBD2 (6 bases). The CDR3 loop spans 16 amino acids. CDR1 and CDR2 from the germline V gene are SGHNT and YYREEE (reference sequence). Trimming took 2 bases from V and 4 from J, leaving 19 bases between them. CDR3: CASSLDGSIGIYEQYF. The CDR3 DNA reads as TGTGCCAGCAGCTTAGACGGGAGCATTGGCATTTACGAGCAGTACTTC.

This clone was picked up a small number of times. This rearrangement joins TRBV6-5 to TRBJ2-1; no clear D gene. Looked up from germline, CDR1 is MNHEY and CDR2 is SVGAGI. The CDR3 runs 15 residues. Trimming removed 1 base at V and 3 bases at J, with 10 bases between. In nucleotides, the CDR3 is TGTGCCAGCAGTTACTACTGGAATAGCTACAATGAGCAGTTCTTC. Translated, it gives CASSYYWNSYNEQFF.

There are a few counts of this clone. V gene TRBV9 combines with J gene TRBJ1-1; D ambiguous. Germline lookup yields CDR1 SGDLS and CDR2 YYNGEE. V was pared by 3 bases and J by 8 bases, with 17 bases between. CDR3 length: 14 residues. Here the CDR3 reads CASSAGFRGLEAFF. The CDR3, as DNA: TGTGCCAGCAGCGCCGGATTCAGAGGACTCGAAGCTTTCTTT.

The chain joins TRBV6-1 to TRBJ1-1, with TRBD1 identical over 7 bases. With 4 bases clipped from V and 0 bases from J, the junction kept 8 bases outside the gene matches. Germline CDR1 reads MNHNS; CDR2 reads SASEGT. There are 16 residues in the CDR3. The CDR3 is CASSGGDSQMNTEAFF. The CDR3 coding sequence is TGTGCCAGCAGTGGAGGGGACAGTCAGATGAACACTGAAGCTTTCTTT.

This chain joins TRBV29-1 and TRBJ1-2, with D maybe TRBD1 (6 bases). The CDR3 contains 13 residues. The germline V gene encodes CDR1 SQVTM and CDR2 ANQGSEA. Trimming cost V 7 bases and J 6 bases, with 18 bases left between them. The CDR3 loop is CSAETGTTNGYTF. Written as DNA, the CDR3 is TGCAGCGCCGAGACCGGGACAACCAATGGCTACACCTTC.